The 30 T cell receptor beta chains below were found in one sample sequenced in a study of blood T cell repertoires in COVID-19 (dated by TCRdb to the early 2020s). Library generation was performed with the immunoSEQ multiplex PCR assay. Entries here come from immuneACCESS through TCRdb and include only in-frame sequences with V and J called. Some clones fail to appear in such tables; in the studies checked, an unresolved V gene covers under half of the shortfall, and the cause of the remainder is unknown. This sample gives 200,000 to 250,000 clones in total; roughly four fifths of them show up just once. 4.8% of the sample lies in the top ten. The source material was PBMCs or T cells enriched from blood (not recorded which). The receptors shown here come from a woman aged 45-65 years who had been exposed to COVID-19.

The chain is built from TRBV2 and TRBJ1-2; the match to TRBD1 covers 10 bases. The germline V gene has CDR1 SNHLY and CDR2 FYNNEI. The length of the CDR3 is 15 residues. Losses at the gene ends were 7 bases for V and 8 bases for J; bases not matched to a gene: 13. The CDR3 here is CASTLDRGPVEGYTF. CDR3 DNA sequence: TGTGCCAGCACCCTCGACAGGGGGCCGGTGGAGGGCTACACCTTC.

This clone has a handful of counts. V is TRBV11-3 and J is TRBJ2-7; no reliable D call. Germline V gives CDR1 SGHNT, CDR2 YENEEA. The length of the CDR3 is 11 residues. Trimming shortened V by 5 bases and J by 6 bases, and 8 bases separated the two germline ends. DNA for the CDR3: TGTGCCAGCAGCCCCGCCGGCGAGCAGTACTTC. It translates to CASSPAGEQYF.

The chain joins TRBV6-2 or TRBV6-3 to TRBJ1-5, with unresolved D. The V end lost 4 bases, the J end lost 9 bases, and 10 bases lay between the germline ends. Germline assignment: CDR1 MNHEY and CDR2 SVGEGT. CDR3 length: 12 residues. Written as DNA, the CDR3 is TGTGCCAGCAGTTTCTACGCCCGGCCCCAGCATTTT. Its translation is CASSFYARPQHF.

This clone was recorded once. The chain uses TRBV11-2 and TRBJ2-5; D ambiguous. The CDR3 sequence is 15 residues long. V was clipped by 2 bases and J by 5 bases, with 15 bases between them. The germline gives CDR1 SGHAT, CDR2 FQNNGV. CDR3 nucleotides: TGTGCCAGCAGCTTAATCTCTAGACTTGGGGAGACCCAGTACTTC. Its protein is CASSLISRLGETQYF.

Only a few counts were recorded for this clone. The J gene is TRBJ2-5, the V gene TRBV7-2; no clear D gene. V shed 1 base and J shed 1 base, with 4 bases lying between them. The CDR3 has 13 residues. Germline CDR1 SGHTA, CDR2 FQGNSA. DNA of the CDR3: TGTGCCAGCAGCTTAGGGCCCCAAGAGACCCAGTACTTC. Translation gives CASSLGPQETQYF.

The V call is TRBV7-9, the J call TRBJ1-5; unclear D gene. The CDR3 length is 14 residues. Germline V gene data show CDR1 as SEHNR and CDR2 as FQNEAQ (reference sequence). Trimming left V 4 bases short and J 2 bases short, with 9 bases between. CDR3 sequence reads: CASSSISGNQPQHF. The CDR3 region has the DNA TGTGCCAGCAGCTCGATCAGCGGCAATCAGCCCCAGCATTTT.

The chain combines TRBV7-2 with TRBJ2-5; possible D gene TRBD1, 6 bases. In germline, CDR1 is SGHTA, CDR2 FQGNSA. Trimming took 8 bases from V and 3 from J, leaving 25 bases between them. The CDR3 runs 17 residues. The CDR3 DNA follows: TGTGCCAGCCCGCCTGGATTATCCACAACAGGGAAAGAGACCCAGTACTTC. Translated, it gives CASPPGLSTTGKETQYF.

This rearrangement joins TRBV12-3 or TRBV12-4 to TRBJ1-1; D not certain. The germline V and J ends were trimmed by 6 bases and 9 bases, with 17 bases remaining between them. The CDR3 runs 13 residues. The CDR3 spells CASSRTGKPQAFF. The CDR3 DNA sequence: TGTGCCAGCAGCCGGACCGGGAAACCTCAAGCTTTCTTT.

The table lists this clone with a count of one. V usage is TRBV24-1 and J usage is TRBJ2-2, with TRBD1 as a possible D gene (5 bases). This CDR3 spans 14 amino acids. The germline V gene has CDR1 KGHDR and CDR2 SFDVKD. The V end lost 8 bases, the J end lost 4 bases, and 13 bases lay between the germline ends. The CDR3 region is CATMSGRATGELFF. DNA of the CDR3: TGTGCCACCATGAGTGGCAGGGCCACCGGGGAGCTGTTTTTT.

The chain joins TRBV12-5 to TRBJ1-2; D possibly corresponds to TRBD1 (5 bases). The V end was cut by 6 bases, the J end by 1 base, with 24 bases between. Germline V gives CDR1 LGHNT, CDR2 FRNRAP. The CDR3 is 18 amino acids. CDR3 coding DNA: TGTGCTAGTGGCCACCACCAGGGAATCCCTCCCCTTAACTATGGCTACACCTTC. Amino acids: CASGHHQGIPPLNYGYTF.

This chain joins TRBV6-5 and TRBJ1-2; TRBD1 agrees at 7 bases. V shed 6 bases, J shed 0 bases, and the junction held 7 bases outside the gene matches. From germline, CDR1 is MNHEY and CDR2 SVGAGI. This CDR3 has 15 amino acids. CDR3 amino acids: CASRGQSGANYGYTF. CDR3 sequence (DNA): TGTGCCAGCAGGGGACAGTCTGGAGCTAACTATGGCTACACCTTC.

The chain recombines TRBV18 with TRBJ1-2, with D perhaps matching TRBD1 (6 bases). This CDR3 is built from 14 residues. Trimming removed 8 bases at V and 6 bases at J, with 19 bases between. Germline V gene data show CDR1 as KGHSH and CDR2 as LQKENI. CDR3 in amino acids: CASTDRRSANGYTF. Written as DNA, the CDR3 is TGTGCCAGCACCGACAGGCGCTCTGCTAATGGCTACACCTTC.

The CDR3 sequence: CASSFNGGDQPQHF. In DNA form, the CDR3 reads TGTGCCAGCAGTTTTAATGGGGGGGATCAGCCCCAGCATTTT. The chain joins TRBV6-2 or TRBV6-3 to TRBJ1-5, with TRBD1 as a possible D gene (5 bases). The CDR3 runs to 14 residues. The germline gives CDR1 MNHEY, CDR2 SVGEGT. Trimming removed 4 bases from V and 5 bases from J, with 12 bases in between.

This clone was counted a few times. The CDR3 loop is CASSPARAGEQFF. CDR3 DNA: TGTGCCAGCTCACCAGCGAGGGCTGGTGAGCAGTTCTTC. The J gene is TRBJ2-1, the V gene TRBV18; the D gene is possibly TRBD2 (5 bases). Between the trimmed V and J ends, which lost 2 bases and 9 bases, there was a span of 11 bases. This CDR3 has 13 residues. Germline lookup yields CDR1 KGHSH and CDR2 LQKENI. The full variable domain, with the rest looked up from reference TRBV18 and TRBJ2-1, is NAGVMQNPRHLVRRRGQEARLRCSPMKGHSHVYWYRQLPEEGLKFMVYLQKENIIDESGMPKERFSAEFPKEGPSILRIQQVVRGDSAAYFCASSPARAGEQFFGPGTRLTVL.

CDR3 DNA sequence: TGTGCCAGCACCCTTGTCAGACCGGGACAGGGTGTTTCACCCCTCCACTTT. Residues: CASTLVRPGQGVSPLHF. The rearrangement joins TRBV7-2 to TRBJ1-6; TRBD1 aligns across 9 bases. Germline lookup yields CDR1 SGHTA and CDR2 FQGNSA. The ends lost 7 bases at V and 9 bases at J; junction bases unmatched: 16. This CDR3 has 17 amino acids.

The chain carries TRBV6-5 and TRBJ1-1; 8 bases are a match to TRBD1. Germline assignment: CDR1 MNHEY and CDR2 SVGAGI. This CDR3 is built from 14 residues. V was clipped by 6 bases and J by 5 bases; unmatched bases: 8. The CDR3 DNA reads as TGTGCCAGCAGCCCCAGGGGGCGTGGGACTGAAGCTTTCTTT. Translating gives CASSPRGRGTEAFF.

The rearrangement uses TRBV24-1 and TRBJ1-5, with a possible D match to TRBD1 (6 bases). With 2 bases removed from V and 2 bases from J, the gap between germline ends came to 9 bases. Germline CDR1 and CDR2: KGHDR and SFDVKD. The CDR3 runs to 15 residues. The CDR3 protein is CATSDSQGRNQPQHF. The CDR3, as DNA: TGTGCCACCAGTGATTCACAGGGTCGCAATCAGCCCCAGCATTTT.

The V and J genes are TRBV18 and TRBJ1-2, with a weak D call TRBD1 (6 bases). V shed 2 bases and J shed 2 bases, with 12 bases lying between them. This CDR3 has 15 amino acids. Germline V gene sequence: CDR1 KGHSH, CDR2 LQKENI. CDR3 residues: CASSPFQGPNYGYTF. The CDR3 DNA reads as TGTGCCAGCTCACCATTCCAGGGGCCGAACTATGGCTACACCTTC.

This clone appeared a single time. The V gene is TRBV19, the J gene TRBJ1-4; D is possibly TRBD1 (6 bases). V lost 6 bases to trimming and J lost 8 bases, with 13 bases between them. This CDR3 is built from 13 residues. Germline values: CDR1 LNHDA, CDR2 SQIVND (reference sequence). The CDR3 spells CASRQQGLEKLFF. The CDR3 DNA is TGTGCCAGTAGACAACAGGGTTTAGAAAAACTGTTTTTT.

The chain recombines TRBV18 with TRBJ1-2; maybe TRBD1 (6 bases). Trimming removed 0 bases at V and 8 bases at J, with 16 bases between. Per the germline V gene, CDR1 is KGHSH and CDR2 is LQKENI. CDR3 length equals 15 residues. The CDR3: CASSPPSTGARGYTF. CDR3 sequence (DNA): TGTGCCAGCTCACCACCGTCGACAGGAGCTCGAGGCTACACCTTC.

The chain carries TRBV5-1 and TRBJ1-1, with 7 bases identical to TRBD1. This CDR3 has 17 residues. CDR1 SGHRS and CDR2 YFSETQ come from the germline V gene. V shed 0 bases and J 0 bases; nucleotides not matched to a gene: 8. In DNA form, the CDR3 reads TGCGCCAGCAGCTTGGCAGGGTACAGGGGATTGAACACTGAAGCTTTCTTT. Translation: CASSLAGYRGLNTEAFF.

The J gene is TRBJ1-1, the V gene TRBV30; 7 bases are a match to TRBD1. This CDR3 comprises 15 residues. Trimming took 0 bases from V and 1 from J; bases not matched to a gene: 5. Germline V gives CDR1 GTSNPN, CDR2 SVGIG (reference sequence). The CDR3 here is CAWSVLTGWNTEAFF. CDR3 in DNA: TGTGCCTGGAGTGTACTGACAGGGTGGAACACTGAAGCTTTCTTT.

This sequence joins TRBV19 and TRBJ2-5; tentatively, D is TRBD1 (7 bases). From germline, CDR1 is LNHDA and CDR2 SQIVND (reference sequence). The CDR3 is 15 amino acids. V lost 4 bases to trimming and J lost 3 bases, with 15 bases between them. The CDR3, as DNA: TGTGCCAGTAGTACGGGGGACAGCTCAAAAGAGACCCAGTACTTC. This gives the protein CASSTGDSSKETQYF.

J is TRBJ2-2 and V is TRBV18; D is uncertain. Trimming left V 3 bases short and J 5 bases short, with 16 bases between. There are 16 residues in the CDR3. Germline lookup yields CDR1 KGHSH and CDR2 LQKENI. DNA of the CDR3: TGTGCCAGCTCACCGTTTACTCTCTCCGGGACCGGGGAGCTGTTTTTT. This sequence encodes CASSPFTLSGTGELFF. Full variable domain (missing parts from reference TRBV18 and TRBJ2-2): NAGVMQNPRHLVRRRGQEARLRCSPMKGHSHVYWYRQLPEEGLKFMVYLQKENIIDESGMPKERFSAEFPKEGPSILRIQQVVRGDSAAYFCASSPFTLSGTGELFFGEGSRLTVL.

The chain is built from TRBV19 and TRBJ1-3; 11 bases align to TRBD1. The length of the CDR3 is 17 residues. CDR1 and CDR2 (germline): LNHDA, SQIVND (reference sequence). With 5 bases clipped from V and 3 bases from J, the junction kept 9 bases outside the gene matches. Here the CDR3 reads CASSSGQGATFGNTIYF. CDR3 DNA: TGTGCCAGTAGTTCAGGACAGGGGGCGACTTTTGGAAACACCATATATTTT.

This clone turned up a few times. The genes are TRBV5-1 and TRBJ1-2; 7 nucleotides match TRBD1. CDR3 length: 15 residues. Germline V lookup: CDR1 SGHRS, CDR2 YFSETQ. V shed 0 bases, J shed 7 bases, and the junction held 9 bases outside the gene matches. DNA for the CDR3: TGCGCCAGCAGCTTGGTCCCAGGGGGTTTGGTTGGCTACACCTTC. This sequence encodes CASSLVPGGLVGYTF.

The chain is built from TRBV18 and TRBJ2-6, with 7 bases fitting TRBD1. The CDR3 sequence is 17 residues long. The germline CDR1 and CDR2 sequences are KGHSH and LQKENI. V shed 3 bases and J 2 bases; nucleotides not matched to a gene: 7. The CDR3 sequence is CASSPRTGDAGANVLTF. CDR3 nucleotide sequence: TGTGCCAGCTCACCTAGAACAGGGGACGCTGGGGCCAACGTCCTGACTTTC.

This chain connects TRBV7-9 to TRBJ2-3, with 11 bases identical to TRBD2. This CDR3 has 19 residues. CDR1 and CDR2 (germline): SEHNR, FQNEAQ (reference sequence). The V segment lost 1 base and the J segment 0 bases; nucleotides outside the gene matches: 9. The CDR3 sequence: CASSLVTASGGISTDTQYF. CDR3 nucleotides: TGTGCCAGCAGCTTAGTGACGGCTAGCGGGGGGATAAGCACAGATACGCAGTATTTT.

In DNA form, the CDR3 reads TGTGCCAGCAGTGAAACTAGCCATCCCCCACTGAGCTCCTACGAGCAGTACTTC. Translation: CASSETSHPPLSSYEQYF. This rearrangement joins TRBV2 to TRBJ2-7; a possible D gene is TRBD2 (6 bases). CDR3 length: 18 residues. The V end was cut by 2 bases, the J end by 0 bases, with 20 bases between. Germline loops: CDR1 SNHLY, CDR2 FYNNEI.

The CDR3 sequence is CASSQDTSGNTIYF. CDR3 nucleotides: TGTGCCAGCAGTCAGGACACGTCTGGAAACACCATATATTTT. The chain is built from TRBV2 and TRBJ1-3, with a possible D match to TRBD1 (5 bases). The CDR3 sequence is 14 residues long. CDR1 and CDR2 from the germline V gene are SNHLY and FYNNEI. Trimming cost V 5 bases and J 1 base, with 9 bases left between them.